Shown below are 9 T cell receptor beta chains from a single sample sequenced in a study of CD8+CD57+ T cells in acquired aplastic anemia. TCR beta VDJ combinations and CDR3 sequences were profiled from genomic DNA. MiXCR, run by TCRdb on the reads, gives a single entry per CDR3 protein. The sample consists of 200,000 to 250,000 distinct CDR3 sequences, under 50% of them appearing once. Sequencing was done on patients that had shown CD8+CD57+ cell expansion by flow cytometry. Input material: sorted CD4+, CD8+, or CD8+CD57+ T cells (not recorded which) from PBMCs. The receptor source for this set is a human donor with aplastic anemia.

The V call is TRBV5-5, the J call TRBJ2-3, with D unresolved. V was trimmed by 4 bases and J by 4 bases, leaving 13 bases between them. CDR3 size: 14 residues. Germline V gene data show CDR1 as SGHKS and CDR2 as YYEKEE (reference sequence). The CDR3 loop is CASSEEPMADTQYF. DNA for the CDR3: TGTGCCAGCAGCGAAGAGCCTATGGCAGATACGCAGTATTTT.

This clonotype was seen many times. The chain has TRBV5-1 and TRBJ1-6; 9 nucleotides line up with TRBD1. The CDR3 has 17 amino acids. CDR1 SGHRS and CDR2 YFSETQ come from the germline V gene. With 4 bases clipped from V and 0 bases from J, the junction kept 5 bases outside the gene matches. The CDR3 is CASSEGQGFSYNSPLHF. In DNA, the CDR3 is TGCGCCAGCAGCGAGGGACAGGGATTCTCCTATAATTCACCCCTCCACTTT.

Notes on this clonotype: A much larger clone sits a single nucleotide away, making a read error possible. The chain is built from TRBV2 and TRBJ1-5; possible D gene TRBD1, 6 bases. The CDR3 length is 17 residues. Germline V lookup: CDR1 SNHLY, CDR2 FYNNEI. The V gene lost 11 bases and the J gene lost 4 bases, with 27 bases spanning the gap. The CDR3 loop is CACTKGPGAGGNQPQHF. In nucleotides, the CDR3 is TGTGCCTGCACCAAAGGCCCGGGGGCCGGGGGGAATCAGCCCCAGCATTTT.

The CDR3 sequence: CASRDPSDTEAFF. The CDR3 DNA reads as TGTGCCAGCAGGGATCCTTCGGACACTGAAGCTTTCTTT. V is TRBV12-3 or TRBV12-4 and J is TRBJ1-1; D call uncertain. The V end was cut by 6 bases, the J end by 3 bases, with 11 bases between. This CDR3 comprises 13 residues.

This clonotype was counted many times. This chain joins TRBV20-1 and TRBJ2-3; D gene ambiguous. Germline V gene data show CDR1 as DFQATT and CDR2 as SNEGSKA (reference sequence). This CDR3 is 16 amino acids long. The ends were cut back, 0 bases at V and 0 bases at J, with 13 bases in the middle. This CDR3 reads CSARDPRTLSTDTQYF. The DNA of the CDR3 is TGCAGTGCTAGAGATCCCCGGACGCTCAGCACAGATACGCAGTATTTT.

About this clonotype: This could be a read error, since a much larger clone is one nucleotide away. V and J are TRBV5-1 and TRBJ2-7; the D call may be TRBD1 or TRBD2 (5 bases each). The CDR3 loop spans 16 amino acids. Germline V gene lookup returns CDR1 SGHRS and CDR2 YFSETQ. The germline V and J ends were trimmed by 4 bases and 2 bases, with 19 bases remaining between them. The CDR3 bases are TGCGCCAGCAGCCCACCCCCGGGACCAATTCCCTACGAGCAGTACTTC. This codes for CASSPPPGPIPYEQYF.

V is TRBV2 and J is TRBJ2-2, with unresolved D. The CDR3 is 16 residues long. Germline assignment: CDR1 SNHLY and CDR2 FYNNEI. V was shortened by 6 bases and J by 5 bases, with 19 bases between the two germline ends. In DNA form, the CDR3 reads TGTGCCAGCAGGAAATTCGCCGGCGACGGGACCGGGGAGCTGTTTTTT. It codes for CASRKFAGDGTGELFF.

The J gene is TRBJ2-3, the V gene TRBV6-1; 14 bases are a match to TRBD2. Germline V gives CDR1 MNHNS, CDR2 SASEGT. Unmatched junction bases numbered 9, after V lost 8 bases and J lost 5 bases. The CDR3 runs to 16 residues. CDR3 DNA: TGTGCCAGCGGCCAGGGGACTAGCGGGGGTGGAGATACGCAGTATTTT. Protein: CASGQGTSGGGDTQYF.

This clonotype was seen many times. The CDR3 reads CASSSRVGNTEAFF. CDR3 in DNA: TGTGCCAGCAGCTCTAGGGTAGGCAACACTGAAGCTTTCTTT. The chain employs TRBV7-9 and TRBJ1-1, with unresolved D. The ends were cut back, 4 bases at V and 2 bases at J, with 11 bases in the middle. The CDR3 length is 14 residues. CDR1 is SEHNR and CDR2 is FQNEAQ in the germline V gene (reference sequence).